The 23 T cell receptor beta chains below were found in one sample sequenced in a study of blood T cell repertoires in COVID-19. Produced via immunoSEQ multiplex PCR; TCRdb's table is partial and in-frame only. Here the sample spans about 280,000 clones, 88% being singletons. The sequencing input was peripheral blood. The receptors here all came from a woman aged 25 to 45 with COVID-19, enrolled during active disease.

The chain combines TRBV14 with TRBJ1-5; maybe TRBD1 (6 bases). Per the germline V gene, CDR1 is SGHDN and CDR2 is FVKESK. V shed 8 bases and J shed 4 bases, with 12 bases lying between them. CDR3 length equals 13 residues. The CDR3 bases are TGTGCCAGCGGGGGCCTGCAGAATCAGCCCCAGCATTTT. Amino acids: CASGGLQNQPQHF.

V and J are TRBV15 and TRBJ2-1, with TRBD2 matching 10 bases. The V gene end was trimmed by 8 bases and the J gene end by 7 bases; junction bases not matched to a gene: 8. Germline V gene data show CDR1 as LNHNV and CDR2 as YYDKDF (reference sequence). This CDR3 has 14 residues. This chain's CDR3 is CATSFLAGVNEQFF. In DNA form, the CDR3 reads TGTGCCACCTCGTTCCTAGCGGGAGTGAATGAGCAGTTCTTC.

The V gene is TRBV18, the J gene TRBJ1-1, with D uncertain. The germline V gene has CDR1 KGHSH and CDR2 LQKENI. Trimming left V 4 bases short and J 1 base short, with 10 bases between. The CDR3 covers 14 residues. The CDR3 reads CASSRDGENTEAFF. CDR3 DNA sequence: TGTGCCAGCTCACGTGACGGGGAGAACACTGAAGCTTTCTTT.

This sequence joins TRBV5-1 and TRBJ1-3, with D maybe TRBD1 (5 bases). The CDR3 has 16 amino acids. Germline V gives CDR1 SGHRS, CDR2 YFSETQ. V was pared by 5 bases and J by 4 bases, with 19 bases between. The CDR3 coding sequence is TGCGCCAGCAGTTCCGGAGGGACCCAGCAGGGAAACACCATATATTTT. This translates into CASSSGGTQQGNTIYF.

The genes are TRBV6-6 and TRBJ1-6; TRBD1 matches 11 bases. The CDR3 consists of 14 residues. Germline loops: CDR1 MNHNY, CDR2 SVGAGI (reference sequence). Trimming at V came to 5 bases and at J to 11 bases, leaving 5 bases not matched to a gene. The CDR3 nucleotides read TGTGCCAGCAGTCCTGGGACAGGGGGACCACCCCTCCACTTT. Translated, it gives CASSPGTGGPPLHF.

V is TRBV28 and J is TRBJ2-1; no clear D. CDR1 is MDHEN, CDR2 SYDVKM, per germline. V was trimmed by 1 base and J by 9 bases, leaving 10 bases between them. This CDR3 spans 13 amino acids. The DNA for the CDR3 is TGTGCCAGCAGTTTATCGGCGATAGCTGAGCAGTTCTTC. Its translation is CASSLSAIAEQFF.

The chain joins TRBV28 to TRBJ2-7, with 7 bases fitting TRBD2. This CDR3 spans 16 amino acids. The J segment lost 2 bases and the V segment lost 5 bases, leaving 12 bases of the junction unmatched. Germline V CDR1 and CDR2: MDHEN, SYDVKM. For the CDR3, the DNA is TGTGCCAGCAGTCACCTAGGGGAGGGTCCGACCTACGAGCAGTACTTC. As protein: CASSHLGEGPTYEQYF.

This chain connects TRBV7-2 to TRBJ2-5; possibly TRBD2 for D (6 bases). Germline V gene sequence: CDR1 SGHTA, CDR2 FQGNSA. V gave up 2 bases and J gave up 2 bases, with 15 bases separating them. The CDR3 runs 16 residues. The CDR3 loop reads CASSLSPTGTQETQYF. In DNA, the CDR3 is TGTGCCAGCAGCTTAAGCCCAACCGGGACTCAAGAGACCCAGTACTTC.

V is TRBV5-1 and J is TRBJ2-3; 9 nucleotides line up with TRBD2. Germline trimming cut 1 base from V and 2 bases from J; bases unmatched to any gene: 5. Germline assignment: CDR1 SGHRS and CDR2 YFSETQ. The CDR3 has 16 amino acids. CDR3: CASSLSTSGFTDTQYF. Here the CDR3 DNA reads TGCGCCAGCAGCTTGTCGACTAGCGGATTCACAGATACGCAGTATTTT.

The CDR3 here is CATSDSAGTGKTGELFF. The CDR3 coding sequence is TGTGCCACCAGTGATTCAGCCGGGACAGGGAAGACCGGGGAGCTGTTTTTT. The chain uses TRBV24-1 and TRBJ2-2; the match to TRBD1 covers 9 bases. The CDR3 spans 17 residues. After removal of 2 bases from V and 5 bases from J, the junction contained 8 bases not matched to a gene. Germline V CDR1 and CDR2: KGHDR, SFDVKD.

The CDR3 region is CAISALAGGSTDTQYF. DNA of the CDR3: TGTGCCATCAGTGCTTTGGCGGGAGGGAGCACAGATACGCAGTATTTT. The gene calls are TRBV10-3 and TRBJ2-3, with 9 bases lining up with TRBD2. The V and J ends lost 4 bases and 0 bases, in that order; junction bases with no gene match: 5. The CDR3 spans 16 residues. Germline V gene data show CDR1 as ENHRY and CDR2 as SYGVKD.

The gene calls are TRBV4-3 and TRBJ2-3; 7 nucleotides agree with TRBD2. This CDR3 is built from 18 residues. The germline gives CDR1 LGHNA, CDR2 YSLEER. After removal of 0 bases from V and 1 base from J, the junction contained 10 bases not matched to a gene. The CDR3 here is CASSQDGRDLWGTDTQYF. CDR3 in DNA: TGCGCCAGCAGCCAAGATGGGAGGGACCTCTGGGGCACAGATACGCAGTATTTT.

The V gene is TRBV11-3, the J gene TRBJ2-7; possibly TRBD1 for D (6 bases). The V end was cut by 1 base, the J end by 3 bases, with 7 bases between. The CDR3 spans 13 residues. Per germline, CDR1 SGHNT and CDR2 YENEEA. CDR3 coding DNA: TGTGCCAGCAGCTTAGGACAGGACTACGAGCAGTACTTC. Its translation is CASSLGQDYEQYF.

This clone appeared once. The V and J genes are TRBV29-1 and TRBJ2-2, with D possibly being TRBD2 (5 bases). The CDR3 runs 13 residues. Trimming took off 4 bases at V and 1 base at J, with 7 bases between the two ends. CDR1 and CDR2 from the germline V gene are SQVTM and ANQGSEA. CDR3 bases: TGCAGCGTTGTTCGGGGGAACACCGGGGAGCTGTTTTTT. This gives the protein CSVVRGNTGELFF.

The chain links TRBV5-5 to TRBJ1-4; D is uncertain. The V gene's germline CDR1 is SGHKS and CDR2 YYEKEE (reference sequence). Trimming removed 1 base at V and 3 bases at J, with 10 bases between. This CDR3 has 15 amino acids. The CDR3 loop is CASSLRARANEKLFF. The CDR3 nucleotides are TGTGCCAGCAGCTTGAGGGCGCGGGCTAATGAAAAACTGTTTTTT.

J is TRBJ1-2 and V is TRBV6-5; 8 nucleotides align to TRBD1. Germline V gene sequence: CDR1 MNHEY, CDR2 SVGAGI. Germline trimming cut 10 bases from V and 0 bases from J; bases unmatched to any gene: 10. The CDR3 contains 15 residues. CDR3 amino acids: CATKRTGGSNYGYTF. CDR3 coding DNA: TGTGCCACCAAACGTACAGGGGGGTCTAACTATGGCTACACCTTC.

This sequence joins TRBV21-1 and TRBJ2-6; no DNA check was done on the table's D call, TRBD2. TRBV21-1 is termed a pseudogene. CDR3 size: 16 residues. The CDR3 here is CASSKFGRAEANVLTF. Written as DNA, the CDR3 is TGTGCCAGCAGCAAATTTGGGCGGGCTGAAGCCAACGTCCTGACTTTC.

V and J are TRBV30 and TRBJ2-7, with TRBD2 as a possible D gene (7 bases). The CDR3 spans 13 residues. Germline values: CDR1 GTSNPN, CDR2 SVGIG (reference sequence). Trimming stripped 1 base from V and 6 bases from J, with 13 bases between. As DNA, the CDR3 is TGTGCCTGGAGTGGGGGGGGCGCTTTCGAGCAGTACTTC. Amino acids: CAWSGGGAFEQYF.

The rearrangement joins TRBV5-6 to TRBJ1-2; D unresolved. V was cut by 0 bases and J by 2 bases, with 8 bases left in between. Looked up from germline, CDR1 is SGHDT and CDR2 is YYEEEE. CDR3 length equals 14 residues. CDR3 in amino acids: CASSLAMPNYGYTF. The CDR3 DNA sequence: TGTGCCAGCAGCTTGGCTATGCCAAACTATGGCTACACCTTC.

V is TRBV12-3 or TRBV12-4 and J is TRBJ2-7; D possibly corresponds to TRBD1 (5 bases). This CDR3 region has 12 residues. V gave up 5 bases and J gave up 5 bases, with 10 bases separating them. This chain's CDR3 is CASSRQGNEQYF. The CDR3 DNA is TGTGCCAGCAGTCGCCAGGGTAACGAGCAGTACTTC.

DNA for the CDR3: TGTGCCAGTAGTATAGCCCCCCGGGGAGGAGAGACCCAGTACTTC. This sequence encodes CASSIAPRGGETQYF. The V and J genes are TRBV19 and TRBJ2-5; the D gene is possibly TRBD2 (6 bases). This CDR3 is built from 15 residues. Germline V gene sequence: CDR1 LNHDA, CDR2 SQIVND (reference sequence). Trimming removed 1 base at V and 4 bases at J, with 13 bases between.

This clone appeared a single time. This sequence joins TRBV19 and TRBJ1-3; D ambiguous. The CDR3 is made up of 14 amino acids. Germline V gene data show CDR1 as LNHDA and CDR2 as SQIVND (reference sequence). V was trimmed by 4 bases and J by 0 bases, leaving 7 bases between them. In nucleotides, the CDR3 is TGTGCCAGTAGTACGAGTCCCTCTGGAAACACCATATATTTT. Encoded protein: CASSTSPSGNTIYF.

This clone was observed once. The rearrangement joins TRBV29-1 to TRBJ2-1; 9 bases match TRBD1. This CDR3 has 17 residues. J gave up 5 bases and V 1 base, and 12 bases lay outside the gene matches. Germline V CDR1 and CDR2: SQVTM, ANQGSEA. This CDR3 is CSVEVIPGQGFHNEQFF. The CDR3 DNA sequence: TGCAGCGTTGAAGTGATCCCGGGACAGGGTTTCCACAATGAGCAGTTCTTC.